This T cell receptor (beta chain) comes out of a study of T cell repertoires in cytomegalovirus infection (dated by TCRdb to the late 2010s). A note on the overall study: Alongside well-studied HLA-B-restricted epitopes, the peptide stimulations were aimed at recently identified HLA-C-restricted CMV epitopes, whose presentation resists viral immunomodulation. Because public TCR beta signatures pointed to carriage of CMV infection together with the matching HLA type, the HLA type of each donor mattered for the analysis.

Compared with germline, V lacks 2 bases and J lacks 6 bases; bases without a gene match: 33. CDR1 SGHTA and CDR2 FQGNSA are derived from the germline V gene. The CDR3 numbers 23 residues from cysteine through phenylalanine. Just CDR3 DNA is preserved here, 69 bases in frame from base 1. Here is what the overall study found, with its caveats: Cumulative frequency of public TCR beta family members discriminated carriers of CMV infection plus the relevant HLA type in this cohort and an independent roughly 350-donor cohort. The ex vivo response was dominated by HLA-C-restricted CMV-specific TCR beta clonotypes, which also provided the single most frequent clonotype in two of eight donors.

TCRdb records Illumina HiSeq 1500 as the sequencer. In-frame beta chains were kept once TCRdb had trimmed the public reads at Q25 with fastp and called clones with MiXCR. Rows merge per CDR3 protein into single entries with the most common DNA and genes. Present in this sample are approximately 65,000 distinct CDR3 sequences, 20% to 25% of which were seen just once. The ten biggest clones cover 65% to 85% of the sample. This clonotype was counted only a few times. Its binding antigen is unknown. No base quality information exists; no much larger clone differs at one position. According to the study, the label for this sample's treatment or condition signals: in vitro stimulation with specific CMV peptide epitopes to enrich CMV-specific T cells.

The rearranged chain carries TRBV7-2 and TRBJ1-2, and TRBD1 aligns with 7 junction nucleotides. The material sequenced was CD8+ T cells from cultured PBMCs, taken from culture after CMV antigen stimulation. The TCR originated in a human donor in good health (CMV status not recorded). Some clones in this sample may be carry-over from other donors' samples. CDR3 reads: CASSLFFSRGTHTTRANWDGYTF. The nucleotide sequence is TGTGCCAGCAGCTTATTTTTCTCCAGGGGGACCCACACGACTCGGGCTAACTGGGATGGCTACACCTTC.